This paragraph reports one TCR beta chain. The antigen is undetermined. In the PCR, 60 Vbeta and 13 Jbeta primers were used. Method: immunoSEQ multiplex PCR; TCRdb's copy keeps in-frame clones and lacks some. The sample has around 180,000 clones; around four fifths are singletons. This record comes from a study of cytomegalovirus exposure and HLA in healthy donors. Turning to the study itself: There were just under 400 genotyped donors. Of these, about 81% fell in the genetic ancestry cluster associated with self-reported Caucasian donors. Study-level findings and limits: Cytomegalovirus status was reportedly diagnosed by the classifier with high specificity and sensitivity.

V dropped 1 base and J dropped 1 base, with 13 bases sitting between them. The CDR3 runs to 17 residues. CDR1 is SEHNR and CDR2 is FQNEAQ in the germline V gene (reference sequence). Sequenced material: PBMCs. The TCR was taken from a woman in her thirties or forties in good health and CMV-seronegative. The chain recombines TRBV7-9 with TRBJ2-2; tentative D call: TRBD1 (6 bases). CDR3 loop: CASSLGGTHENTGELFF. The CDR3 DNA is TGTGCCAGCAGCTTAGGGGGGACACACGAGAACACCGGGGAGCTGTTTTTT. The full variable domain, rest sourced from reference TRBV7-9 and TRBJ2-2, is DTGVSQNPRHKITKRGQNVTFRCDPISEHNRLYWYRQTLGQGPEFLTYFQNEAQLEKSRLLSDRFSAERPKGSFSTLEIQRTEQGDSAMYLCASSLGGTHENTGELFFGEGSRLTVL.